The 21 T cell receptor beta chains presented below share a single source sample, sequenced in a study of shared clonotypes between healthy human individuals. Naive CD8 cells lacked CD45RO and underwent positive selection for CCR7, leaving out terminally differentiated effector memory CD45RA+ cells. Clones were read by immunoSEQ multiplex PCR, and TCRdb kept only the in-frame ones, dropping some. The data show some 2 million clones, 85% to 95% seen once. The material sequenced was naive CD8+ T cells sorted from blood. Receptors were obtained from a man aged 18-30 years in good health.

This rearrangement joins TRBV13 to TRBJ2-5, with D maybe TRBD1 (5 bases). The CDR3 is 15 residues long. V was pared by 0 bases and J by 0 bases, with 8 bases between. CDR1 and CDR2 (germline): PRHDT, FYEKMQ (reference sequence). For the CDR3, the DNA is TGTGCCAGCAGCTTAGGAGGGGTATACCAAGAGACCCAGTACTTC. It is translated as CASSLGGVYQETQYF.

V and J are TRBV9 and TRBJ2-1, with D possibly matching TRBD2 (5 bases). Germline-derived CDR1 and CDR2 are SGDLS and YYNGEE. The CDR3 is made up of 16 amino acids. V gave up 0 bases and J gave up 3 bases, with 13 bases separating them. This CDR3 reads CASSVGDLEGYNEQFF. CDR3 nucleotides: TGTGCCAGCAGCGTAGGAGACCTCGAGGGCTACAATGAGCAGTTCTTC. The full variable domain, rest sourced from reference TRBV9 and TRBJ2-1, is DSGVTQTPKHLITATGQRVTLRCSPRSGDLSVYWYQQSLDQGLQFLIQYYNGEERAKGNILERFSAQQFPDLHSELNLSSLELGDSALYFCASSVGDLEGYNEQFFGPGTRLTVL.

In the case of this clone: Other DNA sequences within the sample encode an identical CDR3. The chain uses TRBV9 and TRBJ2-3; D uncertain. The CDR3 sequence is 12 residues long. V lost 3 bases to trimming and J lost 2 bases, with 4 bases between them. Per the germline V gene, CDR1 is SGDLS and CDR2 is YYNGEE. DNA for the CDR3: TGTGCCAGCAGCGCCAACACAGATACGCAGTATTTT. It specifies CASSANTDTQYF.

In the case of this clone: The same CDR3 arises from other DNA sequences in this sample as well. This sequence joins TRBV28 and TRBJ1-5; D gene ambiguous. The CDR3 loop spans 11 amino acids. V gave up 5 bases and J gave up 3 bases, with 2 bases separating them. Looked up from germline, CDR1 is MDHEN and CDR2 is SYDVKM. CDR3 residues: CASSTNQPQHF. The CDR3 DNA follows: TGTGCCAGCAGTACCAATCAGCCCCAGCATTTT.

The chain couples TRBV5-1 to TRBJ1-2; D remains unclear. This CDR3 has 15 amino acids. Per the germline V gene, CDR1 is SGHRS and CDR2 is YFSETQ. Trimming pared 4 bases from V and 4 bases from J, leaving 17 bases between. CDR3 protein: CASSPRDGPIYGYTF. The CDR3, as DNA: TGCGCCAGCAGCCCCCGAGATGGGCCGATCTATGGCTACACCTTC.

V and J are TRBV29-1 and TRBJ1-2, with 7 positions matching TRBD1. This CDR3 comprises 14 residues. In germline, CDR1 is SQVTM, CDR2 ANQGSEA. With 0 bases clipped from V and 4 bases from J, the junction kept 5 bases outside the gene matches. CDR3 amino acids: CSVEDQAGGYGYTF. The CDR3 DNA reads as TGCAGCGTTGAAGATCAAGCAGGGGGCTATGGCTACACCTTC.

The chain joins TRBV4-1 to TRBJ2-7, with D uncertain. The CDR3 sequence is 16 residues long. CDR1 MGHRA and CDR2 YSYEKL come from the germline V gene. Trimming left V 1 base short and J 0 bases short, with 13 bases between. The CDR3 loop is CASSQVLSAPSYEQYF. CDR3 bases: TGCGCCAGCAGCCAAGTCCTATCGGCCCCCTCCTACGAGCAGTACTTC.

J is TRBJ2-1 and V is TRBV19; 11 bases are shared with TRBD2. This CDR3 contains 19 residues. Germline trimming cut 5 bases from V and 0 bases from J; bases unmatched to any gene: 12. CDR1 and CDR2 from the germline V gene are LNHDA and SQIVND (reference sequence). The CDR3 DNA sequence: TGTGCCAGTAGTCCCAAAGGGGGGGGACTAGCGGCCTCCTACAATGAGCAGTTCTTC. Its protein product is CASSPKGGGLAASYNEQFF.

The rearrangement uses TRBV6-5 and TRBJ2-2, with 7 bases matching TRBD1. CDR1 and CDR2 (germline): MNHEY, SVGAGI. The CDR3 consists of 14 residues. Trimming took 5 bases from V and 5 from J; bases not matched to a gene: 5. The CDR3 protein is CASSRGQETGELFF. The CDR3 bases are TGTGCCAGCAGTCGAGGACAGGAAACCGGGGAGCTGTTTTTT.

This clone was detected a few times. This same CDR3 is encoded by further DNA sequences in the sample. V and J are TRBV5-4 and TRBJ1-1; 7 bases agree with TRBD1. Per the germline V gene, CDR1 is SGHNT and CDR2 is YYREEE (reference sequence). The CDR3 covers 13 residues. Losses at the gene ends were 2 bases for V and 5 bases for J; bases not matched to a gene: 3. Here the CDR3 reads CASSFQGGTEAFF. CDR3 coding DNA: TGTGCCAGCAGCTTCCAGGGGGGGACTGAAGCTTTCTTT.

The chain has TRBV7-2 and TRBJ1-1; D uncertain. The CDR3 covers 12 residues. Germline CDR1 SGHTA, CDR2 FQGNSA. With 3 bases removed from V and 5 bases from J, the gap between germline ends came to 7 bases. CDR3 residues: CASSLGSTEAFF. The DNA for the CDR3 is TGTGCCAGCAGCTTGGGGAGTACTGAAGCTTTCTTT.

The rearrangement joins TRBV18 to TRBJ2-3, with TRBD1 matching 9 bases. CDR3 length: 15 residues. Germline CDR1 KGHSH, CDR2 LQKENI. Trimming took 2 bases from V and 3 from J; bases not matched to a gene: 3. The CDR3 nucleotides read TGTGCCAGCTCACCAACAGGGGGCTTGACAGATACGCAGTATTTT. Translated, it gives CASSPTGGLTDTQYF.

The chain joins TRBV7-9 to TRBJ2-1; no definite D call. The germline V gene encodes CDR1 SEHNR and CDR2 FQNEAQ (reference sequence). This CDR3 spans 15 amino acids. The V and J ends lost 2 bases and 8 bases respectively, with 16 bases between them. The CDR3 protein is CASSLRVTIHDEQFF. The CDR3 DNA follows: TGTGCCAGCAGCTTACGCGTGACCATTCATGATGAGCAGTTCTTC.

The chain uses TRBV19 and TRBJ1-6; 8 bases are a match to TRBD1. The V segment lost 4 bases and the J segment 6 bases; nucleotides outside the gene matches: 5. Germline values: CDR1 LNHDA, CDR2 SQIVND (reference sequence). This CDR3 has 15 residues. The CDR3 here is CASSNGDRTNSPLHF. The CDR3 DNA reads as TGTGCCAGTAGTAACGGGGACAGGACTAATTCACCCCTCCACTTT.

V and J are TRBV7-8 and TRBJ2-7; D perhaps matches TRBD1 (6 bases). Looked up from germline, CDR1 is SGHVS and CDR2 is FQNEAQ. V was pared by 5 bases and J by 1 base, with 12 bases between. CDR3 length: 14 residues. This chain's CDR3 is CASSRGGPSYEQYF. CDR3 coding DNA: TGTGCCAGCAGCCGAGGGGGACCTTCCTACGAGCAGTACTTC.

The chain uses TRBV29-1 and TRBJ1-2; 10 bases align to TRBD1. This CDR3 contains 13 residues. Trimming cost V 7 bases and J 3 bases; bases outside gene matches: 5. Germline-derived CDR1 and CDR2 are SQVTM and ANQGSEA. The CDR3 DNA sequence: TGCAGCGGGGGAGGGACAGGGGACTATGGCTACACCTTC. The encoded protein is CSGGGTGDYGYTF.

The chain joins TRBV9 to TRBJ1-6; 10 bases match TRBD1. J was trimmed by 7 bases and V by 0 bases; bases with no gene match: 7. Germline assignment: CDR1 SGDLS and CDR2 YYNGEE. The CDR3 has 17 residues. The CDR3 loop reads CASSVVDRGLANSPLHF. In nucleotides, the CDR3 is TGTGCCAGCAGCGTAGTTGACAGGGGGCTTGCCAATTCACCCCTCCACTTT. The full variable domain, its missing parts supplied by reference TRBV9 and TRBJ1-6, is DSGVTQTPKHLITATGQRVTLRCSPRSGDLSVYWYQQSLDQGLQFLIQYYNGEERAKGNILERFSAQQFPDLHSELNLSSLELGDSALYFCASSVVDRGLANSPLHFGNGTRLTVT.

The rearrangement links TRBV2 to TRBJ1-1; D remains unclear. The CDR3 length is 13 residues. Germline CDR1 and CDR2: SNHLY and FYNNEI. V lost 4 bases to trimming and J lost 2 bases, with 8 bases between them. CDR3 region: CASSGGANTEAFF. Written as DNA, the CDR3 is TGTGCCAGCAGTGGTGGTGCAAACACTGAAGCTTTCTTT.

The rearrangement joins TRBV14 to TRBJ2-1; the D gene is possibly TRBD2 (5 bases). This CDR3 has 15 amino acids. The germline gives CDR1 SGHDN, CDR2 FVKESK. V lost 1 base to trimming and J lost 1 base, with 8 bases between them. The CDR3 reads CASSQGRRSYNEQFF. The CDR3 DNA is TGTGCCAGCAGCCAAGGCAGGAGGTCCTACAATGAGCAGTTCTTC.

The rearrangement links TRBV7-9 to TRBJ2-3; 9 positions agree with TRBD2. The CDR3 is made up of 19 amino acids. The junction had 21 bases not matched to a gene; V was cut back by 6 bases and J by 5 bases. Germline loops: CDR1 SEHNR, CDR2 FQNEAQ (reference sequence). The chain's CDR3 is CASRPRGSGGYLDGDTQYF. The CDR3 DNA sequence: TGTGCCAGCAGACCAAGGGGCAGCGGGGGGTACTTAGATGGAGATACGCAGTATTTT.

This clone has a single count. This chain links TRBV2 with TRBJ1-5; D may be TRBD1 (6 bases). Germline CDR1 SNHLY, CDR2 FYNNEI. CDR3 length equals 13 residues. V lost 6 bases and J lost 5, with 11 bases in between. In DNA form, the CDR3 reads TGTGCCAGCAGGAATGGACAGTATCAGCCCCAGCATTTT. Translation gives CASRNGQYQPQHF.